This T cell receptor beta chain was observed in a study of regulatory T cells in long-lasting Graves disease (dated by TCRdb to 2020 to 2023). In terms of the full investigation: Newly diagnosed Graves' disease patients had taken antithyroid drugs for less than 3 months. Peripheral blood TCR sequencing and RNA sequencing compared persistent Graves' disease patients with newly diagnosed Graves' disease patients. The study was conducted in China and was registered as a clinical trial. A total of roughly 35 samples underwent TCR sequencing: some 13 from persistent and 20 from newly diagnosed Graves' disease patients.

For this clonotype: Its antigen target is currently unknown. One base away there is no much larger clone; base qualities are not given.

Interpreted using the paper, the time point label stands for: newly diagnosed GD, antithyroid drugs for less than 3 months. RNA was extracted from PBMCs in TRIzol for both TCR sequencing and RNA sequencing. The diagnosis of Graves' disease was made according to American Thyroid Association guidelines. Patients were recruited from an endocrinology department in Xi'an, China. From each patient, about 8.9 milliliters of peripheral blood was collected into an EDTA anticoagulant tube. PBMCs were isolated by Ficoll Paque Plus density gradient separation without further T cell sorting. An Agilent 2100 Bioanalyzer and agarose gel were used to check RNA quality, while a NanoDrop 2000 measured RNA concentration. The library was obtained by multiplex PCR. Sequencing was carried out with an Illumina HiSeq 4000. To build TCR beta libraries, CDR3 regions were amplified by Arm-PCR using iRepertoire HTBI primers. Gel purification was performed on PCR products prior to sequencing. The authors' analysis ran thus. Gene usage analysis of CDR3 amino acid clonotypes relied on the roughly 67 TRBV and 14 TRBJ segments identified across samples. COPE and FqMerger were used to merge the filtered high-quality paired reads into contigs. BLAST was used to align contigs to the IMGT TRBV, TRBD and TRBJ reference genes, and CDR3 was defined following IMGT. Highly expanded clones were defined as clonotypes with a frequency above 0.1%. Repertoire diversity was measured by Shannon entropy, and V-J evenness by the Gini coefficient. Public clonotypes were defined as clonotypes shared by more than one individual. The raw public data were reprocessed by TCRdb itself: fastp quality trimming at Q25, MiXCR clonotype calling, in-frame beta chains only. Each entry merges the rows of one CDR3 protein and shows their most common DNA and genes. TCRdb assigned the V and J calls; the authors' analysis was not used. Recorded for this sample are fewer than 650,000 distinct CDR3 sequences; 16% of them occurred a single time. About 11% of the sample is in the top ten clones.

Broad study findings and their caveats: The authors acknowledged the small sample size as a limitation that may reduce accuracy. Because the primary lesion, thyroid tissue, could not be accessed, the study looked at peripheral blood alone. A larger number of public clonotypes was shared among persistent patients (around 3,000) than among newly diagnosed patients (approximately 1,000). Sequencing and analysis were limited to the TCR beta chain. Persistent Graves' disease patients showed lower TCR Shannon entropy and fewer highly expanded clones than newly diagnosed patients, suggesting clonal expansion.

The same specimen was also included in a second study, on T cells in Graves' hyperthyroidism and ophthalmopathy. From the second report: Stable Graves' hyperthyroidism was defined as no progression to ophthalmopathy during 18 months of follow-up. Hyperthyroidism patients were aged 18 to 65 years and newly diagnosed, with disease duration of less than 2 months. Patients with uncontrolled infections, other autoimmune diseases, pregnancy or lactation were excluded. Diagnoses relied on clinical symptoms, serum thyroxine and TRAb, thyroid ultrasound and orbital computed tomography. The first round of RT-PCR for the TCR CDR3 was performed with the HTBI primer set and the Qiagen OneStep RT-PCR kit. Most expanded thyroid clonotypes (frequency above 0.001) were also detected in blood, suggesting blood repertoires may reflect thyroid immune responses. Ophthalmopathy was separated from stable hyperthyroidism by a 13 V-J signature model, with around 90% sensitivity and roughly 84% specificity obtained in cross-validation and 80%/75% obtained in testing. During validation, the model predicted progression to ophthalmopathy a median of approximately 6.5 months ahead of onset, with almost 71% sensitivity and 72% to 85% specificity. TCR V-J signatures able to tell the groups apart were searched for in a discovery cohort of approximately 95 patients, of whom over 40 had Graves' ophthalmopathy and around 57 had stable Graves' hyperthyroidism. Prospective prediction of ophthalmopathy was tested in an independent validation cohort of approximately 18 hyperthyroidism patients and 17 patients who later progressed to ophthalmopathy. The approximately 100 discovery patients were divided at random into training and test sets in a 7:3 ratio. In several Graves' hyperthyroidism patients, the study also compared T-cell repertoires from thyroid tissue with T-cell repertoires from blood. Following sampling, methimazole starting at 30 mg daily was given to hyperthyroidism patients, and high-dose intravenous methylprednisolone was given to ophthalmopathy patients. A second multiplex PCR round built the libraries, followed by size selection and purification. Sequencing of the libraries was done on an Illumina HiSeq2000 using paired-end 100 bp reads. SOAPnuke was used to process the raw data, with reads discarded if the reads contained adapters or uncalled bases, had a mean Phred below 15, or lacked an exact constant-primer or identifier match. COPE v1.2.5 was used to merge high-quality paired reads, and clonotypes were defined as unique nucleotide sequences. MiTCR v1.1 was used to align the clonotypes against IMGT TRBV, TRBD and TRBJ reference segments. The analysis included only V-J combinations with a frequency above 0.0001, which together covered over 98% of the repertoires. The TCS score was defined as the ratio of F50 (clonal expansion) to E x V (chaos), calculated using BLOSUM62-based TCRdist between CDR3 peptides within each V-J. Welch's t-statistics and random forest reduced just over 500 V-J features to roughly 13, which were used in a naive Bayes classifier (R e1071). No statistical method was used to set the sample size in advance, and investigators knew the group allocation. The paper reports TCR Vbeta CDR3 sequencing of approximately 130 peripheral blood samples: some 41 ophthalmopathy, under 80 hyperthyroidism and approximately 17 progressor patients.

This receptor was identified in a man aged 18 to 30 with Graves disease. Donor details come from another sample of the same person, matched by shared clones. The input for sequencing was peripheral blood mononuclear cells (PBMCs), taken at new diagnosis, from a patient treated with antithyroid drugs.

The CDR3 here reads CASSLGLGLGGGRRTEAFF. The DNA sequence is given as TGTGCCAGCAGCTTAGGTCTGGGCCTTGGGGGGGGCCGAAGGACTGAAGCTTTCTTT. The chain is assembled from TRBV11-2 and TRBJ1-1; 6 matching bases give a weak D call of TRBD1. The CDR3 covers 19 residues, taking in both the cysteine and the phenylalanine. Solely the CDR3 DNA is kept, with 57 bases framed from the first base. For CDR1 and CDR2, the germline V gene lists SGHAT and FQNNGV. V and J lose 1 base and 5 bases, and a span of 26 bases separates them.